Listed here is a single T cell receptor (beta chain). The antigen this receptor binds is unknown. To determine HCMV serostatus, a commercial ELISA kit was used to detect HCMV-specific IgG in serum. Peripheral blood mononuclear cells were isolated from blood by Ficoll density gradient centrifugation. The CDR1 and CDR2 encoded by the germline V gene (reference sequence) are DFQATT and SNEGSKA. Including the terminal cysteine and phenylalanine, the CDR3 comprises 11 residues. The protein alone is recorded here. The reads were generated on an Illumina HiSeq 2000. 5'RACE template switching, by which a universal primer site and unique molecular identifiers were added, was used to make TCR beta cDNA libraries. cDNA synthesis was primed from the TCR beta constant segment and was followed by two successive PCR amplification steps. The paper's data handling went like this. MIGEC was used to demultiplex reads and group reads by UMI, and MiTCR was used to assemble and quantify clonotypes. To remove erroneous sequences, TCR cDNA sequences were retained only when supported by two or more reads. The tcR package was used for downstream repertoire analysis, and clonotypes were matched between fractions using CDR3 nucleotide sequence together with V segment. VDJmatch was used to annotate antigen specificity against VDJdb, with one amino acid substitution in CDR3 permitted. TCRdb reprocessed the reads and lists each CDR3 protein sequence as a single entry, with no DNA. Here the V and J calls rest on TCRdb's processing, not on the authors' analysis. This sample's table lists some 410,000 distinct CDR3 sequences. The top ten clonotypes cover 7.3% of the sample.

This sample was included in a study of T cells expressing NK-cell markers (dated by TCRdb to about 2020). Some background on the complete study: Three sorted T-cell subsets (CD3+CD56+NKG2C+, CD3+CD56+NKG2C- and CD3+CD56-NKG2C+) from 8 or 9 donors had their TCR beta-chain repertoires profiled. Seven of the eight sequenced donors were HCMV-seropositive and one was HCMV-seronegative. The study sequenced eight donors, all healthy volunteers chosen at random: three men and five women. The libraries were sequenced on Illumina HiSeq 2000/2500, MiSeq or NextSeq, producing 2 x 150 bp reads. Findings and caveats that apply to the study as a whole: Those dominant clonotypes were again the most abundant among CD3+CD56-NKG2C+ cells in several donors, at roughly 25-60.1%. Whether the expanded NKG2C-expressing T cell clones were specific for HCMV antigens remained unclear. In several donors, the dominant CD3+CD56+NKG2C+ clonotypes were found to rank among the top 10 CD8+ clonotypes and to make up 1.0-7.0% of CD8+ T cells.

Sequencing used blood T cells: a sorted CD56 or NKG2C T cell subset, CD4+ or CD8+ T cells, or bulk PBMC T cells (not recorded which). The rearrangement combines TRBV20-1 with TRBJ1-2. This clonotype originated in a woman aged 18-70 years in good health. This receptor carries the CDR3 CSARARYGYTF.